This T cell receptor (beta chain) appears in the sequencing data of a study of blood T cell repertoires in COVID-19. Study details: From the United States, Italy and Spain came samples of acute and convalescent COVID-19. T cells, B-cell-depleted T cells, or PBMCs supplied cDNA or gDNA.

Clones were read by immunoSEQ multiplex PCR, and TCRdb kept only the in-frame ones, dropping some. The sample lists around 150,000 clones, 65% to 90% occurring once. There are 14 residues in the CDR3. Germline-derived CDR1 and CDR2 are SGHTS and YDEGEE. The junction had 5 bases not matched to a gene; V was cut back by 4 bases and J by 3 bases. The genes are TRBV5-8 and TRBJ1-1; 8 bases fit TRBD1. The material sequenced was peripheral blood. This receptor was taken from a man in his fifties or sixties with acute or convalescent COVID-19. The CDR3: CASSPRQGYTEAFF. As DNA, the CDR3 is TGTGCCAGCAGCCCTCGACAGGGGTACACTGAAGCTTTCTTT.